This entry lists 25 T cell receptor beta chains sequenced from one sample in a study of regulatory T cells in long-lasting Graves disease. As to time point: persistent/refractory GD, antithyroid drugs over 5 years with positive TRAb. Scientists built the TCR library using RNA that was extracted from PBMCs. Arm-PCR of CDR3 regions and iRepertoire HTBI primers were used to build TCR beta libraries. TCRdb used MiXCR to reprocess the multiplex PCR reads, holding one entry per CDR3 protein. Here the sample spans about 660,000 distinct CDR3 sequences, around 32% being singletons. The specimen was peripheral blood mononuclear cells (PBMCs), collected when the disease was refractory, from a patient treated with antithyroid drugs. Receptors were obtained from a female donor with Graves disease.

This clonotype was detected a few times. The chain uses TRBV7-2 and TRBJ1-4; D ambiguous. Trimming shortened V by 3 bases and J by 11 bases, and 13 bases separated the two germline ends. The CDR3 covers 13 residues. The germline V gene has CDR1 SGHTA and CDR2 FQGNSA. CDR3 nucleotides: TGTGCCAGCAGCTTCCCCGGGCTAAGGAAACTGTTTTTT. Translated: CASSFPGLRKLFF.

This clonotype came up a few times. This sequence joins TRBV15 and TRBJ2-5; D unresolved. Trimming left V 1 base short and J 5 bases short, with 5 bases between. This CDR3 has 12 residues. CDR1 LNHNV and CDR2 YYDKDF come from the germline V gene (reference sequence). The chain's CDR3 is CATSRVYETQYF. The CDR3, as DNA: TGTGCCACCAGCAGAGTGTACGAGACCCAGTACTTC.

This clonotype was observed at least ten times. V and J are TRBV28 and TRBJ1-1; D is possibly TRBD1 (6 bases). CDR3 length: 16 amino acids. Germline V gives CDR1 MDHEN, CDR2 SYDVKM. V shed 7 bases and J shed 5 bases, with 23 bases lying between them. The CDR3 loop is CASTSPIAGAGTEAFF. DNA for the CDR3: TGTGCCAGCACCTCCCCCATCGCAGGGGCAGGTACTGAAGCTTTCTTT.

This chain links TRBV28 with TRBJ2-7; no definite D call. CDR3 length equals 14 residues. Germline-derived CDR1 and CDR2 are MDHEN and SYDVKM. V lost 5 bases and J 3 bases, leaving 14 bases between the germline ends. The CDR3 loop reads CASSPPSARYEQYF. The CDR3 bases are TGTGCCAGCAGTCCCCCCTCCGCACGCTACGAGCAGTACTTC.

CDR3 in amino acids: CASSPRDRGRQPQHF. CDR3 nucleotide sequence: TGTGCCAGCAGTCCAAGGGACAGGGGAAGGCAGCCCCAGCATTTT. This chain links TRBV28 with TRBJ1-5, with 10 bases that match TRBD1. V lost 5 bases and J lost 7; bases outside the gene matches: 8. The CDR3 consists of 15 residues. The germline CDR1 and CDR2 sequences are MDHEN and SYDVKM.

The chain joins TRBV20-1 to TRBJ1-2; D is unresolved. From germline, CDR1 is DFQATT and CDR2 SNEGSKA (reference sequence). V was clipped by 6 bases and J by 8 bases, with 7 bases between them. CDR3 size: 9 residues. In DNA form, the CDR3 reads TGCAGTGCGGTGGTCGGCTACACCTTC. This codes for CSAVVGYTF.

This clonotype has just a few counts. The rearrangement links TRBV19 to TRBJ2-7; D is undetermined. V was pared by 0 bases and J by 0 bases, with 9 bases between. The CDR3 is 15 residues long. Germline values: CDR1 LNHDA, CDR2 SQIVND (reference sequence). The CDR3 DNA follows: TGTGCCAGTAGTATAGAAGCCTTCGTCTCCTACGAGCAGTACTTC. The encoded protein is CASSIEAFVSYEQYF.

J is TRBJ1-5 and V is TRBV24-1, with a possible D match to TRBD1 (5 bases). CDR1 and CDR2 (germline): KGHDR, SFDVKD. The V end was cut by 4 bases, the J end by 4 bases, with 10 bases between. The CDR3 runs to 14 residues. The CDR3 protein is CATSEPGSNQPQHF. DNA of the CDR3: TGTGCCACCAGTGAACCAGGGAGTAATCAGCCCCAGCATTTT.

This chain connects TRBV7-9 to TRBJ2-5; 10 positions match TRBD1. The V segment lost 0 bases and the J segment 5 bases; nucleotides outside the gene matches: 3. Germline-derived CDR1 and CDR2 are SEHNR and FQNEAQ (reference sequence). This CDR3 is built from 15 residues. As DNA, the CDR3 is TGTGCCAGCAGCTTAGCGGGGGGACAGGGGGAGACCCAGTACTTC. This gives the protein CASSLAGGQGETQYF.

As to this clonotype: Being one base from a much bigger clone, this may be a read error. The chain carries TRBV28 and TRBJ1-2; no clear D gene. The CDR3 spans 15 residues. Trimming shortened V by 1 base and J by 6 bases, and 15 bases separated the two germline ends. Germline V gene sequence: CDR1 MDHEN, CDR2 SYDVKM. CDR3 region: CASSLSATGMDGYTF. The CDR3 DNA reads TGTGCCAGCAGTTTATCGGCGACTGGCATGGATGGCTACACCTTC.

The chain is built from TRBV5-5 and TRBJ1-1; 7 nucleotides line up with TRBD1. The CDR3 consists of 15 residues. Germline V CDR1 and CDR2: SGHKS, YYEKEE (reference sequence). V lost 3 bases to trimming and J lost 4 bases; unmatched junction nucleotides: 9. This CDR3 is CASSSADREITEAFF. The CDR3 nucleotides are TGTGCCAGCAGCTCCGCCGACAGGGAGATCACTGAAGCTTTCTTT.

J is TRBJ1-1 and V is TRBV27, with D perhaps TRBD1 (5 bases). Trimming removed 7 bases from V and 1 base from J, with 13 bases in between. The CDR3 runs 14 residues. Germline CDR1 reads MNHEY; CDR2 reads SMNVEV (reference sequence). CDR3 bases: TGTGCCAGCACTCTCAGGGAAGGGAACACTGAAGCTTTCTTT. Translation gives CASTLREGNTEAFF.

The table lists this clonotype with many counts. The J gene is TRBJ2-6, the V gene TRBV28; D may be TRBD2 (5 bases). The CDR3 length is 18 residues. The ends were cut back, 3 bases at V and 0 bases at J, with 15 bases in the middle. Germline V gene sequence: CDR1 MDHEN, CDR2 SYDVKM. In nucleotides, the CDR3 is TGTGCCAGCAGTTTCCCCGGACTCAAGAGCTCTGGGGCCAACGTCCTGACTTTC. It encodes CASSFPGLKSSGANVLTF. The entire variable domain, with the rest obtained from reference TRBV28 and TRBJ2-6, is as follows: DVKVTQSSRYLVKRTGEKVFLECVQDMDHENMFWYRQDPGLGLRLIYFSYDVKMKEKGDIPEGYSVSREKKERFSLILESASTNQTSMYLCASSFPGLKSSGANVLTFGAGSRLTVL.

The chain is built from TRBV19 and TRBJ1-1; D unresolved. From germline, CDR1 is LNHDA and CDR2 SQIVND (reference sequence). V was clipped by 3 bases and J by 4 bases, with 15 bases between them. This CDR3 spans 15 amino acids. CDR3 protein: CASSITSGGITEAFF. The DNA of the CDR3 is TGTGCCAGTAGTATTACATCGGGCGGGATCACTGAAGCTTTCTTT.

This clonotype appeared a few times. The rearrangement uses TRBV4-1 and TRBJ2-7; no definite D call. The CDR3 has 14 residues. Trimming pared 3 bases from V and 2 bases from J, leaving 11 bases between. Germline V lookup: CDR1 MGHRA, CDR2 YSYEKL. The CDR3 loop is CASSHAWATYEQYF. The CDR3 DNA reads TGCGCCAGCAGCCATGCGTGGGCAACCTACGAGCAGTACTTC.

This clonotype has a count of ten or more. The genes are TRBV6-1 and TRBJ2-7, with no clear D. The CDR3 is 15 amino acids. With 1 base removed from V and 0 bases from J, the gap between germline ends came to 10 bases. CDR1 and CDR2 (germline): MNHNS, SASEGT. The CDR3 DNA follows: TGTGCCAGCAGTGAAGTGTGGGCTAGCTCCTACGAGCAGTACTTC. Its translation: CASSEVWASSYEQYF.

This clonotype was counted a single time. The V and J genes are TRBV20-1 and TRBJ2-5, with 8 bases lining up with TRBD2. Germline V gene lookup returns CDR1 DFQATT and CDR2 SNEGSKA (reference sequence). The J segment lost 5 bases and the V segment lost 3 bases, leaving 2 bases of the junction unmatched. The CDR3 runs 12 residues. The CDR3 region is CSASRGGETQYF. In DNA, the CDR3 is TGCAGTGCTAGCCGGGGGGGTGAGACCCAGTACTTC.

This clonotype was observed many times. J is TRBJ2-5 and V is TRBV11-2; 11 bases agree with TRBD2. The germline V gene has CDR1 SGHAT and CDR2 FQNNGV. This CDR3 has 16 residues. The V gene end was trimmed by 8 bases and the J gene end by 4 bases; junction bases not matched to a gene: 12. DNA of the CDR3: TGTGCCAGCGGGGGCCCTAGCGGGAGGCTCGGAGAGACCCAGTACTTC. This codes for CASGGPSGRLGETQYF.

Details on this clonotype: The conserved final phenylalanine or tryptophan is absent from the CDR3, which likely points to a read error. The chain combines TRBV6-1 with TRBJ1-2, with a possible D match to TRBD1 (6 bases). The CDR3 has 14 residues. Deletions cut 6 bases from V and 7 bases from J, with 18 bases between. Germline CDR1 reads MNHNS; CDR2 reads SASEGT. CDR3 in DNA: TGTGCCAGCAGCGAAAGGCCAACAGGGTTTGGCTACACCCTC. Its protein is CASSERPTGFGYTL.

The V and J genes are TRBV7-6 and TRBJ2-7; D gene uncertain. Germline V gene data show CDR1 as SGHVS and CDR2 as FNYEAQ. The CDR3 totals 15 residues. Trimming shortened V by 5 bases and J by 1 base, and 15 bases separated the two germline ends. CDR3 nucleotide sequence: TGTGCCAGCAGCCCAAGACACCTCTCGTCCTACGAGCAGTACTTC. Translation: CASSPRHLSSYEQYF.

This clonotype was observed a handful of times. The V call is TRBV29-1, the J call TRBJ1-2; D unresolved. The CDR3 has 14 residues. Germline-derived CDR1 and CDR2 are SQVTM and ANQGSEA. V lost 4 bases, J lost 1 base, and 13 bases lay in between. The CDR3 DNA sequence: TGCAGCGTTGCAGCGGCTCCCATTAACTATGGCTACACCTTC. This codes for CSVAAAPINYGYTF.

V is TRBV12-3 or TRBV12-4 and J is TRBJ2-7; 7 bases map to TRBD2. V shed 3 bases and J 7 bases; nucleotides not matched to a gene: 9. This CDR3 comprises 14 residues. CDR3 in DNA: TGTGCCAGCAGTTTCCGGGCGGGAGCGGGGGAGCAGTACTTC. Amino acid sequence: CASSFRAGAGEQYF.

This chain links TRBV11-2 with TRBJ2-3; D gene unclear. The germline V gene encodes CDR1 SGHAT and CDR2 FQNNGV. The V end was cut by 2 bases, the J end by 5 bases, with 8 bases between. The CDR3 consists of 13 residues. CDR3 DNA sequence: TGTGCCAGCAGCTTACCGTCGGGAGATACGCAGTATTTT. Its protein is CASSLPSGDTQYF.

This chain connects TRBV24-1 to TRBJ1-2; a possible D gene is TRBD1 (5 bases). V lost 5 bases and J lost 0, with 9 bases in between. Germline CDR1 and CDR2: KGHDR and SFDVKD. The CDR3 runs to 14 residues. The CDR3 bases are TGTGCCACCAGTGGAGGGGCGGCTAACTATGGCTACACCTTC. This sequence encodes CATSGGAANYGYTF.

In its sample, this clonotype was seen once. The chain recombines TRBV11-3 with TRBJ2-2; D might be TRBD1 or TRBD2, each matching 5 bases. Germline V gene lookup returns CDR1 SGHNT and CDR2 YENEEA. V was trimmed by 3 bases and J by 1 base, leaving 12 bases between them. This CDR3 has 16 amino acids. CDR3 sequence: CASSFSGAGNTGELFF. Here the CDR3 DNA reads TGTGCCAGCAGCTTTTCTGGGGCGGGGAACACCGGGGAGCTGTTTTTT.